This record concerns one T cell receptor (beta chain) sequence. Its antigen is not known. The data are from a study of CD8+ T cells in alopecia areata. Study overall: The tofacitinib course ran for 6 to 18 months and was followed by 6 months off drug.

General study findings and limits: Greater clonality was observed in lesional scalp samples, especially alopecia totalis/universalis, versus normal scalp. Scalp and blood samples kept many expanded lesional clones throughout tofacitinib. Because of a solitary nonresponder, the connection of baseline CD8+ expansion to response stays uncertain.

Following extraction, RNA underwent reverse transcription to cDNA, which served as the sequencing template. Sequenced by immunoSEQ multiplex PCR; TCRdb stores in-frame clones only, minus some. The profile shows around 120,000 clones, about three fifths of them singletons. The CDR3 is 14 residues long. Trimming cost V 1 base and J 3 bases, with 6 bases left between them. Germline CDR1 LNHNV, CDR2 YYDKDF (reference sequence). Treatment reported: oral pan-JAK inhibitor, 5-10 mg twice daily. This clonotype was obtained from a human donor with alopecia areata. The V and J genes are TRBV15 and TRBJ1-4; no clear D gene. Sequenced here: CD8+ T cells sorted from blood, sampled at week 4, from a patient treated with tofacitinib. The CDR3 region is CATSRVDSNEKLFF. The CDR3 DNA reads TGTGCCACCAGCAGAGTCGATTCTAATGAAAAACTGTTTTTT.